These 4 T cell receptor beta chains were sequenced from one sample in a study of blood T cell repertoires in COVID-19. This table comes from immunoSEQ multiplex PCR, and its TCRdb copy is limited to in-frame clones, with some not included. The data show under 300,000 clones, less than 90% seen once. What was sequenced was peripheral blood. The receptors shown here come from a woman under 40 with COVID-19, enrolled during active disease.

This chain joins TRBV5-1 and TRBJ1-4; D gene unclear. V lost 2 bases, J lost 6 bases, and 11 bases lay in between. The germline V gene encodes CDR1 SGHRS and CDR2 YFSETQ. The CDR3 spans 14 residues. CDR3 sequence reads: CASSFRGLDEKLFF. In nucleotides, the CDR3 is TGCGCCAGCAGCTTCAGAGGGCTGGATGAAAAACTGTTTTTT.

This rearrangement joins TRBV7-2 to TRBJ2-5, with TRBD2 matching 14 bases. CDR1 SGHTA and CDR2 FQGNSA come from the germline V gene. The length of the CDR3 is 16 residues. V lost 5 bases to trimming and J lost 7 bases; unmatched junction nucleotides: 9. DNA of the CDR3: TGTGCCAGCAGCACCCGGACTAGCGGGGGGCGGGGGACCCAGTACTTC. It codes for CASSTRTSGGRGTQYF.

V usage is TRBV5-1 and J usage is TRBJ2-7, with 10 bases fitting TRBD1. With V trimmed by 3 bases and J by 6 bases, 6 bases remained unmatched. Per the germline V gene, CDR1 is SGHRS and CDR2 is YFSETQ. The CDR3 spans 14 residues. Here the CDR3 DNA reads TGCGCCAGCAGCTACGGACAGGGGGTAGGCGAGCAGTACTTC. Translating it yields CASSYGQGVGEQYF. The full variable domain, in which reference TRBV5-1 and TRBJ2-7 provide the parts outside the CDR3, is KAGVTQTPRYLIKTRGQQVTLSCSPISGHRSVSWYQQTPGQGLQFLFEYFSETQRNKGNFPGRFSGRQFSNSRSEMNVSTLELGDSALYLCASSYGQGVGEQYFGPGTRLTVT.

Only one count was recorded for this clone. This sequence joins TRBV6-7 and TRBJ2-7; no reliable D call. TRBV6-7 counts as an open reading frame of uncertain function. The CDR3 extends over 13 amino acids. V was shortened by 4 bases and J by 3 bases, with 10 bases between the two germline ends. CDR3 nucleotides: TGTGCCAGCAGTTTCCACCTTAGCTACGAGCAGTACTTC. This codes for CASSFHLSYEQYF.